These 24 T cell receptor beta chains were sequenced from one sample in a study of vaccination effects on CD4 cells after COVID-19. These receptors have no identified antigens. ViraFEST expansion of antigen-specific CD4+ T cells with viral peptide pools preceded sequencing. The authors isolated CD4+ T cells after roughly 10 days of culture. Absence of prior SARS-CoV-2 infection characterized the vaccine recipients, who showed negative nucleocapsid antibodies. Measured with immunoSEQ multiplex PCR; TCRdb has only the in-frame clones, and not every one. Here the sample spans roughly 75,000 clones, around 72% being singletons. Sequenced material: CD4+ T cells from PBMCs cultured with HCoV-OC43 spike peptides, taken before COVID-19 vaccination. Documented subset: HCoV-OC43 spike overlapping peptide pool stimulation. The origin of the receptors is a human donor who received a COVID-19 vaccine.

This clone turned up a few times. The rearrangement joins TRBV6-2 or TRBV6-3 to TRBJ2-1; TRBD2 matches at 8 bases. Germline CDR1 MNHEY, CDR2 SVGEGT. The V gene end was trimmed by 3 bases and the J gene end by 2 bases; junction bases not matched to a gene: 3. The length of the CDR3 is 15 residues. The CDR3 sequence: CASSYRGGPYNEQFF. Written as DNA, the CDR3 is TGTGCCAGCAGTTATCGGGGGGGCCCCTACAATGAGCAGTTCTTC.

The chain has TRBV5-5 and TRBJ2-7, with D perhaps matching TRBD2 (6 bases). V lost 4 bases and J lost 0, with 14 bases in between. This CDR3 region has 15 residues. CDR1 SGHKS and CDR2 YYEKEE come from the germline V gene (reference sequence). The CDR3 DNA reads TGTGCCAGCAGCACGGGACTGATTAGCTCCTACGAGCAGTACGTC. Translated: CASSTGLISSYEQYV.

The chain employs TRBV29-1 and TRBJ1-2, with TRBD1 identical over 7 bases. In germline, CDR1 is SQVTM, CDR2 ANQGSEA. V shed 3 bases and J 5 bases; nucleotides not matched to a gene: 3. This CDR3 is 12 amino acids long. The CDR3 is CSVEQGGYGYTF. As DNA, the CDR3 is TGCAGCGTTGAGCAGGGGGGGTATGGCTACACCTTC.

The chain is built from TRBV18 and TRBJ2-7, with TRBD1 matching over 9 bases. The CDR3 has 13 residues. After removal of 4 bases from V and 8 bases from J, the junction contained 6 bases not matched to a gene. Germline CDR1 KGHSH, CDR2 LQKENI. The CDR3 loop reads CASSQRQGDKQYV. CDR3 in DNA: TGTGCCAGCTCACAGCGACAGGGGGACAAGCAGTACGTC.

This chain links TRBV9 with TRBJ2-5; D may be TRBD2 (6 bases). Per germline, CDR1 SGDLS and CDR2 YYNGEE. Trimming cost V 3 bases and J 5 bases, with 14 bases left between them. The CDR3 loop spans 14 amino acids. The CDR3 region is CASSALTGGETQYF. CDR3 nucleotides: TGTGCCAGCAGCGCACTAACTGGGGGGGAGACCCAGTACTTC. Using reference TRBV9 and TRBJ2-5 for the parts outside the CDR3, the full variable domain is DSGVTQTPKHLITATGQRVTLRCSPRSGDLSVYWYQQSLDQGLQFLIQYYNGEERAKGNILERFSAQQFPDLHSELNLSSLELGDSALYFCASSALTGGETQYFGPGTRLLVL.

This clone was seen only a few times. The rearrangement uses TRBV6-2 or TRBV6-3 and TRBJ1-2; D remains ambiguous. The CDR3 is made up of 15 amino acids. V was trimmed by 7 bases and J by 0 bases, leaving 15 bases between them. Germline assignment: CDR1 MNHEY and CDR2 SVGEGT. In DNA, the CDR3 is TGTGCCAGCACCCCGGCGACCCAAGCTAACTATGGCTACACCTTC. This gives the protein CASTPATQANYGYTF.

V and J are TRBV30 and TRBJ2-1; tentative D call: TRBD1 (5 bases). V gave up 0 bases and J gave up 13 bases, with 7 bases separating them. Germline values: CDR1 GTSNPN, CDR2 SVGIG (reference sequence). The CDR3 contains 10 residues. The chain's CDR3 is CAWSVDSQFF. The CDR3 coding sequence is TGTGCCTGGAGTGTAGACAGTCAGTTCTTC.

This chain connects TRBV18 to TRBJ1-4; TRBD1 matches 7 bases. Germline V gene lookup returns CDR1 KGHSH and CDR2 LQKENI. V lost 4 bases and J lost 2; bases outside the gene matches: 4. The CDR3 is 15 amino acids. The CDR3 nucleotides read TGTGCCAGCTCACAACCGGGACAGACTAATGAAAAACTGTTTTTT. This gives the protein CASSQPGQTNEKLFF.

CDR3: CATSDPGPGNTIYF. The CDR3 bases are TGTGCCACCAGTGACCCCGGACCAGGAAACACCATATATTTT. The chain carries TRBV24-1 and TRBJ1-3; D is unresolved. There are 14 residues in the CDR3. V was clipped by 4 bases and J by 4 bases, with 10 bases between them. Germline V CDR1 and CDR2: KGHDR, SFDVKD.

V is TRBV11-3 and J is TRBJ1-2; 10 bases match TRBD1. The CDR3 is 16 residues long. Germline trimming cut 5 bases from V and 3 bases from J; bases unmatched to any gene: 9. Germline CDR1 is SGHNT and CDR2 is YENEEA. The CDR3 is CASSRTWTGGYYGYTF. Here the CDR3 DNA reads TGTGCCAGCAGCCGTACCTGGACAGGGGGATACTATGGCTACACCTTC.

The V gene is TRBV9, the J gene TRBJ2-3; 12 nucleotides align to TRBD2. Trimming cost V 2 bases and J 4 bases; bases outside gene matches: 2. Germline loops: CDR1 SGDLS, CDR2 YYNGEE. The CDR3 covers 15 residues. The CDR3 bases are TGTGCCAGCAGCGTCCGACTAGCGGGGGCAGATACGCAGTATTTT. The encoded protein is CASSVRLAGADTQYF.

The chain has TRBV10-3 and TRBJ2-7; D ambiguous. Deletions cut 2 bases from V and 6 bases from J, with 8 bases between. CDR1 and CDR2 (germline): ENHRY, SYGVKD. This CDR3 has 12 residues. CDR3 nucleotide sequence: TGTGCCATCAGTGAGAACGTTCGCGAGCAGTACGTC. Translated: CAISENVREQYV.

The table lists this clone with a few counts. The sample contains more than one DNA sequence encoding this CDR3. This sequence joins TRBV24-1 and TRBJ1-2; maybe TRBD1 (5 bases). The CDR3 consists of 13 residues. V lost 4 bases and J 6 bases, leaving 11 bases between the germline ends. Germline loops: CDR1 KGHDR, CDR2 SFDVKD. CDR3 in DNA: TGTGCCACCAGTGACCCGGGACGGGATGGCTACACCTTC. Translation: CATSDPGRDGYTF.

This clone was counted a few times. The chain joins TRBV5-6 to TRBJ1-6, with a tentative D call TRBD1 (5 bases). This CDR3 is built from 16 residues. V gave up 4 bases and J gave up 6 bases, with 17 bases separating them. Germline CDR1 SGHDT, CDR2 YYEEEE. CDR3 region: CASSANLRASNSPLHF. The DNA for the CDR3 is TGTGCCAGCAGCGCGAACCTCAGGGCCTCTAATTCACCCCTCCACTTT. Full variable domain (rest looked up from reference TRBV5-6 and TRBJ1-6): DAGVTQSPTHLIKTRGQQVTLRCSPKSGHDTVSWYQQALGQGPQFIFQYYEEEERQRGNFPDRFSGHQFPNYSSELNVNALLLGDSALYLCASSANLRASNSPLHFGNGTRLTVT.

This chain links TRBV5-6 with TRBJ2-3; possible D gene TRBD2, 5 bases. In germline, CDR1 is SGHDT, CDR2 YYEEEE. CDR3 length equals 15 residues. Trimming took off 1 base at V and 2 bases at J, with 11 bases between the two ends. CDR3 in DNA: TGTGCCAGCAGCTTGAAAGGACTCTACACAGATACGCAGTATTTT. The encoded protein is CASSLKGLYTDTQYF. Full variable domain (remainder filled in from reference TRBV5-6 and TRBJ2-3): DAGVTQSPTHLIKTRGQQVTLRCSPKSGHDTVSWYQQALGQGPQFIFQYYEEEERQRGNFPDRFSGHQFPNYSSELNVNALLLGDSALYLCASSLKGLYTDTQYFGPGTRLTVL.

The chain carries TRBV6-2 or TRBV6-3 and TRBJ2-3; D is perhaps TRBD1 or TRBD2 (6 bases each). Germline CDR1 MNHEY, CDR2 SVGEGT. The CDR3 spans 14 residues. Trimming pared 3 bases from V and 5 bases from J, leaving 12 bases between. CDR3 DNA: TGTGCCAGCAGTTATCGGGGGCTGGGAGATACGCAGTATTTT. Translated: CASSYRGLGDTQYF.

This clone was counted once. V usage is TRBV28 and J usage is TRBJ2-1, with unresolved D. Germline V gene sequence: CDR1 MDHEN, CDR2 SYDVKM. The CDR3 spans 16 residues. The V and J ends lost 2 bases and 4 bases respectively, with 15 bases between them. The DNA for the CDR3 is TGTGCCAGCAGTTTACCCCACTTTTACAAGTACAATGAGCAGTTCTTC. Translated, it gives CASSLPHFYKYNEQFF.

V gene TRBV7-8 combines with J gene TRBJ2-2; D gene unclear. CDR1 is SGHVS and CDR2 is FQNEAQ in the germline V gene. Trimming shortened V by 6 bases and J by 1 base, and 3 bases separated the two germline ends. The CDR3 consists of 12 residues. The CDR3 region has the DNA TGTGCCAGCAGGTGGAACACCGGGGAGCTGTTTTTT. Translated, it gives CASRWNTGELFF.

Turning to this clone: The DNA is left out, because the CDR3 cannot be placed on it with certainty; the CDR3 is given as TCRdb lists it. The chain combines TRBV6-5 with TRBJ2-1; TRBD2 reflects the table's D call only, with no check against the DNA. The germline V gene encodes CDR1 MNHEY and CDR2 SVGAGI. Termini included, the CDR3 measures 13 amino acids. The CDR3: CASSSSRLAGELF.

The chain is built from TRBV14 and TRBJ1-6; D call uncertain. There are 17 residues in the CDR3. The germline V gene has CDR1 SGHDN and CDR2 FVKESK. The V end was cut by 4 bases, the J end by 8 bases, with 21 bases between. This chain's CDR3 is CASSLLNPHDVYSPLHF. The CDR3 nucleotides read TGTGCCAGCAGCCTATTGAATCCCCACGATGTTTATTCACCCCTCCACTTT.

The CDR3 region is CASGPGTTNEKLFF. CDR3 bases: TGTGCAAGCGGACCGGGGACAACTAATGAAAAACTGTTTTTT. The chain recombines TRBV28 with TRBJ1-4; D is ambiguous. This CDR3 has 14 amino acids. Germline-derived CDR1 and CDR2 are MDHEN and SYDVKM.

The chain carries TRBV6-5 and TRBJ2-1, with D maybe TRBD2 (5 bases). Trimming shortened V by 5 bases and J by 9 bases, and 11 bases separated the two germline ends. There are 12 residues in the CDR3. Germline CDR1 reads MNHEY; CDR2 reads SVGAGI. CDR3 DNA: TGTGCCAGCAGTCTTCTAGAGGGTGAGCAGTTCTTC. Residues: CASSLLEGEQFF.

This clone was seen only a few times. This chain uses TRBV19 with TRBJ2-1; TRBD2 might be the D (6 bases). The CDR3 spans 14 residues. The germline V gene encodes CDR1 LNHDA and CDR2 SQIVND (reference sequence). Between the trimmed V and J ends, which lost 5 bases and 9 bases, there was a span of 17 bases. The CDR3 region is CASSGRRLEVEQFF. CDR3 nucleotide sequence: TGTGCCAGTAGTGGCCGAAGACTAGAGGTTGAGCAGTTCTTC.

The CDR3 bases are TGTGCCAGCAGCCTGCGCGGGGGGGCTATCGATGAGCAGTTCTTC. This gives the protein CASSLRGGAIDEQFF. V is TRBV7-3 and J is TRBJ2-1; 9 bases line up with TRBD2. V lost 5 bases and J lost 8; bases outside the gene matches: 10. CDR1 is SGHTA, CDR2 FQGTGA, per germline. This CDR3 comprises 15 residues. The full variable domain, its missing parts supplied by reference TRBV7-3 and TRBJ2-1, is GAGVSQTPSNKVTEKGKYVELRCDPISGHTALYWYRQSLGQGPEFLIYFQGTGAADDSGLPNDRFFAVRPEGSVSTLKIQRTERGDSAVYLCASSLRGGAIDEQFFGPGTRLTVL.